This TCR beta chain was sequenced during a study of CD8 T cells in ankylosing spondylitis. Study results and caveats: Matched ankylosing spondylitis synovial fluid reportedly contained a significantly enriched population of disease-linked clones.

One entry per CDR3 protein results from TCRdb running MiXCR on the 5' RACE reads. The sample holds some 120,000 distinct CDR3 sequences, approximately 15% seen once. This CDR3 contains 14 residues. Trimming took 5 bases from V and 0 from J, leaving 11 bases between them. CDR1 and CDR2 (germline): DFQATT, SNEGSKA (reference sequence). The sample holds a few counts of this clonotype. Antigen specificity is unknown. This TCR came from a female donor with ankylosing spondylitis or in good health (not recorded which). The sequencing sample was made of blood, either unsorted or a sorted T cell fraction (not recorded which). V is TRBV20-1 and J is TRBJ2-1; D is unclear. This CDR3 reads CSALGISSYNEQFF. As DNA, the CDR3 is TGCAGTGCTTTAGGGATTAGCTCCTACAATGAGCAGTTCTTC.